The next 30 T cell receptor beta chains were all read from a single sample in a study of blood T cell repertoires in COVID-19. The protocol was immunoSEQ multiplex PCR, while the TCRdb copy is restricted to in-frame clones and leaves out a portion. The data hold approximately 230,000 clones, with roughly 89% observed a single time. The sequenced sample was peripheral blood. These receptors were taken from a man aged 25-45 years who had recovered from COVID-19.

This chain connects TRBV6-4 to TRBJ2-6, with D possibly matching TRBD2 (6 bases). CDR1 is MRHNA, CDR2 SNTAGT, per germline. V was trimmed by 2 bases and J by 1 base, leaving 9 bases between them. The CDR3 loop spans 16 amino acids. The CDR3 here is CASSDTGGSGANVLTF. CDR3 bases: TGTGCCAGCAGTGACACTGGGGGGTCTGGGGCCAACGTCCTGACTTTC.

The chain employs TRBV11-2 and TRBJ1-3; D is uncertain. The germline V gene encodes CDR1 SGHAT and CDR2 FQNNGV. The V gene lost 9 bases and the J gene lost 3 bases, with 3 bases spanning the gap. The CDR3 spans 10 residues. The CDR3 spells CASYGNTIYF. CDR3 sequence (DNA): TGTGCCAGTTATGGAAACACCATATATTTT.

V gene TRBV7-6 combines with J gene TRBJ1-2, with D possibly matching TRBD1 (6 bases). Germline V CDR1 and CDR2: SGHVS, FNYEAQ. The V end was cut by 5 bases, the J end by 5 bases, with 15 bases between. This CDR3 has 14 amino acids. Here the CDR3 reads CASSMLTGLYGYTF. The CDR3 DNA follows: TGTGCCAGCAGCATGCTAACAGGGTTATATGGCTACACCTTC.

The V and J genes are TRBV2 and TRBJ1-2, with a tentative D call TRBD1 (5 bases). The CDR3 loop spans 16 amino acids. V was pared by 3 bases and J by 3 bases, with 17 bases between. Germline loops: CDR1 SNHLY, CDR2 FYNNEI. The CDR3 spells CASSDLFGGEDYGYTF. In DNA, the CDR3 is TGTGCCAGCAGTGACCTTTTCGGAGGGGAGGACTATGGCTACACCTTC.

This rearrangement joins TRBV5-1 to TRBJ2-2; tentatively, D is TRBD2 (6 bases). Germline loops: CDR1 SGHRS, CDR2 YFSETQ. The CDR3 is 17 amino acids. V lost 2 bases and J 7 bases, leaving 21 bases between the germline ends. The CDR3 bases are TGCGCCAGCAGCTTAAGGTCCCTACGGCAGGGAGGCGGGGAGCTGTTTTTT. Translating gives CASSLRSLRQGGGELFF.

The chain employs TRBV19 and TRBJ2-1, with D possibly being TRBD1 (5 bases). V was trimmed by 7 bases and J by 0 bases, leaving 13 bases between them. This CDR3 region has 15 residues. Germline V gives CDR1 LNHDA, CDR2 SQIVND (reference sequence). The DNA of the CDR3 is TGTGCCAGTACCTTCAGACAGAGCTCCTACAATGAGCAGTTCTTC. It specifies CASTFRQSSYNEQFF. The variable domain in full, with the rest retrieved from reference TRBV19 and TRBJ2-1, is DGGITQSPKYLFRKEGQNVTLSCEQNLNHDAMYWYRQDPGQGLRLIYYSQIVNDFQKGDIAEGYSVSREKKESFPLTVTSAQKNPTAFYLCASTFRQSSYNEQFFGPGTRLTVL.

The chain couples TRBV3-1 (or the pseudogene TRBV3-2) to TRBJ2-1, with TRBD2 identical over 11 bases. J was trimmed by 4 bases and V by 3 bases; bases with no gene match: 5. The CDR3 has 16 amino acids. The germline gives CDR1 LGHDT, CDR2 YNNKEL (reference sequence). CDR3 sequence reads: CASSQTGTSGYNEQFF. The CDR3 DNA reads TGTGCCAGCAGCCAGACCGGGACTAGCGGTTACAATGAGCAGTTCTTC.

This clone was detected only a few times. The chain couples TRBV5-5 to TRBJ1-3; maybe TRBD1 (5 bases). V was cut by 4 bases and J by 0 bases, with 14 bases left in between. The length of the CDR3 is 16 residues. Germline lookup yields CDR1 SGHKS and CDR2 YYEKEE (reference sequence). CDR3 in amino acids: CASSPDNLSSGNTIYF. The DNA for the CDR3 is TGTGCCAGCAGCCCGGACAACCTGAGCTCTGGAAACACCATATATTTT.

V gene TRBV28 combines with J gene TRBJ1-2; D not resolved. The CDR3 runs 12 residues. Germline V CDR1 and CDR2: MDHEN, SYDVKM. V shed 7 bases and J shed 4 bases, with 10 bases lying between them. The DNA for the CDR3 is TGTGCCAGCACCAGGAGCGGCTATGGCTACACCTTC. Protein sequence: CASTRSGYGYTF.

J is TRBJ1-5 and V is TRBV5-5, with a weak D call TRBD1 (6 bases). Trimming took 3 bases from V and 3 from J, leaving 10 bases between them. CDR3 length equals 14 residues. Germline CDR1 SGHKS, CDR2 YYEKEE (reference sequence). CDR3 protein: CASSSTGINQPQHF. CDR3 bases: TGTGCCAGCAGCTCGACAGGAATCAATCAGCCCCAGCATTTT.

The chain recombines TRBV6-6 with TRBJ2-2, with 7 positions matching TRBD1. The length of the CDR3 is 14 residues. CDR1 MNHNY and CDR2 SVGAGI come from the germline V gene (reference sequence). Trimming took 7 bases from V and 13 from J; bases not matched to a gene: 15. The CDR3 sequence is CASTNPTNRGRLFF. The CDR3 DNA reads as TGTGCCAGCACTAACCCCACCAACAGGGGACGGCTGTTTTTT.

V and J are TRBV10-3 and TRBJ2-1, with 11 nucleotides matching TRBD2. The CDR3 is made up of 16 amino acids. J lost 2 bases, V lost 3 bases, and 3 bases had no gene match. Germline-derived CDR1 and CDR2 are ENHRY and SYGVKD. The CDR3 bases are TGTGCCATCAGTGACCTTAGCGGGGGGGCCTACAATGAGCAGTTCTTC. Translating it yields CAISDLSGGAYNEQFF.

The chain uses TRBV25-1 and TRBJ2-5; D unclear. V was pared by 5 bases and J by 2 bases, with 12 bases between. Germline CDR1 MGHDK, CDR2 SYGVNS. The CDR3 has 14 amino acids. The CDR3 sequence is CASSYSPRQETQYF. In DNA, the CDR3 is TGTGCCAGCAGTTACTCCCCCCGGCAAGAGACCCAGTACTTC.

The CDR3 bases are TGTGCCACCCTATACAGGGAGTCAGATACGCAGTATTTT. It codes for CATLYRESDTQYF. V usage is TRBV6-5 and J usage is TRBJ2-3; D perhaps matches TRBD1 (6 bases). V shed 10 bases and J shed 4 bases, with 15 bases lying between them. This CDR3 has 13 amino acids. Germline assignment: CDR1 MNHEY and CDR2 SVGAGI.

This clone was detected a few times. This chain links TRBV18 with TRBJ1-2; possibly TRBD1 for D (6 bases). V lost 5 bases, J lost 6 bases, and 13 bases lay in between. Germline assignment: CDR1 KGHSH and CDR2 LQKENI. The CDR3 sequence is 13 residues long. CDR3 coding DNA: TGTGCCAGCTCAGACAGGACAGAAGATGGCTACACCTTC. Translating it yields CASSDRTEDGYTF. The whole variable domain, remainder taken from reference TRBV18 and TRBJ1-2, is NAGVMQNPRHLVRRRGQEARLRCSPMKGHSHVYWYRQLPEEGLKFMVYLQKENIIDESGMPKERFSAEFPKEGPSILRIQQVVRGDSAAYFCASSDRTEDGYTFGSGTRLTVV.

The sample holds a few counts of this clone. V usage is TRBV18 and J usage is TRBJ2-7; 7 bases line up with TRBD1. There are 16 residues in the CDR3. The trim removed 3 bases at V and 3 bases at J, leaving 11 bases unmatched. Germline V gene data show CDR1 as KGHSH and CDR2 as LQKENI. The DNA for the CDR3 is TGTGCCAGCTCACCCCGTTGGGGACAGCAAGTCTACGAGCAGTACTTC. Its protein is CASSPRWGQQVYEQYF.

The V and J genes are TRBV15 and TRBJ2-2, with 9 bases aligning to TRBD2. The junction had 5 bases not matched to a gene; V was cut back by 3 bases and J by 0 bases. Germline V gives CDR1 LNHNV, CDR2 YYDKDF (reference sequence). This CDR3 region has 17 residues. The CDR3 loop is CATSRSTSGSNTGELFF. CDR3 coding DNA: TGTGCCACCAGCAGGAGTACTAGCGGGTCGAACACCGGGGAGCTGTTTTTT.

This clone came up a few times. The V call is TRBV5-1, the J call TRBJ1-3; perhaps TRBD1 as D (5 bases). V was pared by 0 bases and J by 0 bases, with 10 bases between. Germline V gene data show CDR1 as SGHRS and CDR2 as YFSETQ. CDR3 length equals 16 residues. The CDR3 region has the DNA TGCGCCAGCAGCTTGGCCTCAGGGCGCTCTGGAAACACCATATATTTT. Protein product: CASSLASGRSGNTIYF. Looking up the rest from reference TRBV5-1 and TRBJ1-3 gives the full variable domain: KAGVTQTPRYLIKTRGQQVTLSCSPISGHRSVSWYQQTPGQGLQFLFEYFSETQRNKGNFPGRFSGRQFSNSRSEMNVSTLELGDSALYLCASSLASGRSGNTIYFGEGSWLTVV.

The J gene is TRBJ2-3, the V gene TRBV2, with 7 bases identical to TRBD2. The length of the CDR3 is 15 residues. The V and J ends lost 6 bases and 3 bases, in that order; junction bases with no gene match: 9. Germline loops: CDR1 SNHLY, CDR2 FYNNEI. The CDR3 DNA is TGTGCCAGCAGCCTCCGGGGGGAGGAGACAGATACGCAGTATTTT. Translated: CASSLRGEETDTQYF.

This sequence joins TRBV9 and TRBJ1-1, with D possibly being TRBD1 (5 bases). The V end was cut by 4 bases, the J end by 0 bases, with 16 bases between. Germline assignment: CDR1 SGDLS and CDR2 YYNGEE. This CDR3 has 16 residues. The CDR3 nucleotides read TGTGCCAGCAGCTCGGACACTATTCGCATGAACACTGAAGCTTTCTTT. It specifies CASSSDTIRMNTEAFF.

The CDR3 coding sequence is TGTGCTAGTGGTTTAGGGGGCCTGTGGGCTTTCTTT. Amino acid sequence: CASGLGGLWAFF. V gene TRBV12-5 combines with J gene TRBJ1-1; TRBD1 matches 7 bases. CDR1 is LGHNT and CDR2 is FRNRAP in the germline V gene. The CDR3 runs to 12 residues. V was clipped by 3 bases and J by 11 bases; unmatched bases: 6.

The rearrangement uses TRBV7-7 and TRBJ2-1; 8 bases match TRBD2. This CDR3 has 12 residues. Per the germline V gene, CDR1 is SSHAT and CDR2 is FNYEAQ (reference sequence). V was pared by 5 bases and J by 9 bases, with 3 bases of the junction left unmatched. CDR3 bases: TGTGCCAGCAGCCCACGGGGGGGTGAGCAGTTCTTC. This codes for CASSPRGGEQFF.

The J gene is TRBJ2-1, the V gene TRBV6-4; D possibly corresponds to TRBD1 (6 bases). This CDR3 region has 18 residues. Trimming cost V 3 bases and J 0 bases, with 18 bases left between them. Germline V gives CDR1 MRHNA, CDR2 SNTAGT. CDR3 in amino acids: CASSEGFYRDVSYNEQFF. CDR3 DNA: TGTGCCAGCAGTGAAGGATTCTACAGGGACGTCTCCTACAATGAGCAGTTCTTC.

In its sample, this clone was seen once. This CDR3 is CASRVVNEKLFF. The CDR3 DNA is TGTGCCAGCAGAGTAGTAAATGAAAAACTGTTTTTT. This rearrangement joins TRBV7-2 to TRBJ1-4; D is unresolved. Per germline, CDR1 SGHTA and CDR2 FQGNSA. V was pared by 6 bases and J by 5 bases, with 7 bases between. The CDR3 runs 12 residues.

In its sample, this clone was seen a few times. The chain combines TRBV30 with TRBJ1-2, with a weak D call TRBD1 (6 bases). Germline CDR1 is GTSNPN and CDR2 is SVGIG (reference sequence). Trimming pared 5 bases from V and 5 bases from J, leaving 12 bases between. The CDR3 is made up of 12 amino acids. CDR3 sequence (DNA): TGTGCCTGGGGACAGTCTTCATATGGCTACACCTTC. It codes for CAWGQSSYGYTF.

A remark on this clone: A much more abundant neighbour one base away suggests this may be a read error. CDR3 sequence reads: CASSLDRNTEAFF. The CDR3 DNA sequence: TGTGCCAGCAGCTTAGACAGGAACACTGAAGCTTTCTTT. The J gene is TRBJ1-1, the V gene TRBV11-1; D is ambiguous. CDR3 length equals 13 residues. V was clipped by 1 base and J by 1 base, with 4 bases between them. Germline assignment: CDR1 SGHAT and CDR2 FQDESV (reference sequence).

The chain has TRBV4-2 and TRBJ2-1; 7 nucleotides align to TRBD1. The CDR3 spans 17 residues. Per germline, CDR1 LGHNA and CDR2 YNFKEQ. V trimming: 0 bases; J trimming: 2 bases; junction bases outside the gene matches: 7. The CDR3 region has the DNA TGTGCCAGCAGCCAAGAGACAGGGCCAGGGACCTACAATGAGCAGTTCTTC. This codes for CASSQETGPGTYNEQFF.

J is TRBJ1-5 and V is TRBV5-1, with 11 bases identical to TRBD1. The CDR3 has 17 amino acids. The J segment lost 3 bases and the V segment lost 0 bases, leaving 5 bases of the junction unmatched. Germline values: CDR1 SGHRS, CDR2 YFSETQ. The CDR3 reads CASSLGGQGDINQPQHF. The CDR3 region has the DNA TGCGCCAGCAGCTTGGGGGGACAGGGGGATATCAATCAGCCCCAGCATTTT.

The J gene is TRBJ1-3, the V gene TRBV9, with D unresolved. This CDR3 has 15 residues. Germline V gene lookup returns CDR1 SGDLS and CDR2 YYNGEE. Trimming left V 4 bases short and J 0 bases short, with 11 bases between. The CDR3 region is CASSPRGLSGNTIYF. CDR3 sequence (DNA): TGTGCCAGCAGCCCCAGAGGACTCTCTGGAAACACCATATATTTT.

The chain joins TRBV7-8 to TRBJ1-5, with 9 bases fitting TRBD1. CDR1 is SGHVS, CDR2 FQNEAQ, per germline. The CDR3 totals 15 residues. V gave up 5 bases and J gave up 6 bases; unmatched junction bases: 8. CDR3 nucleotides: TGTGCCAGCAGCAGAACAGGGGGCAGTGGTCAGCCCCAGCATTTT. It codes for CASSRTGGSGQPQHF.